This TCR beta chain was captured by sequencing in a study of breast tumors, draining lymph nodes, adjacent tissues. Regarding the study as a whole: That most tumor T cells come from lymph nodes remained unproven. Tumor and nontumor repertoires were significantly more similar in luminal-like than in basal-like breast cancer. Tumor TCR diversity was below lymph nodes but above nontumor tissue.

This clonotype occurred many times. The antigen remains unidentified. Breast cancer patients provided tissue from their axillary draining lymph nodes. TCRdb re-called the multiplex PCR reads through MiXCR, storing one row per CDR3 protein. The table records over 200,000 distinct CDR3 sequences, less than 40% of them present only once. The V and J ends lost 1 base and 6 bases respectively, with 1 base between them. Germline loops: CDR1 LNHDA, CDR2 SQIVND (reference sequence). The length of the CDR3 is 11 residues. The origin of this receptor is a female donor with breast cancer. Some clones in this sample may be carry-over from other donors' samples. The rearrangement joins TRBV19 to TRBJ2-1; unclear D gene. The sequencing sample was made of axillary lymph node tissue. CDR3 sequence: CASSIGNEQFF. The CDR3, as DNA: TGTGCCAGTAGTATAGGCAATGAGCAGTTCTTC.